A single sample gave rise to the 27 T cell receptor beta chains below, sequenced in a study of blood T cells in healthy people across ages. A second PCR, run for about 7 to 11 cycles, used a sample-barcoded 5' primer plus a J-beta primer mix. MiXCR was run by TCRdb on the 5' RACE reads, yielding one entry per CDR3 protein. The data hold some 1.4 million distinct CDR3 sequences, with approximately 40% observed a single time. Sequenced input: blood. The receptors originated from a woman under 30 in good health.

About this clonotype: A junction boundary mismatches the germline segment, possibly from a read error. The chain joins TRBV7-2 to TRBJ2-1; tentatively, D is TRBD2 (6 bases). Germline CDR1 and CDR2: SGHTA and FQGNSA. The CDR3 loop spans 17 amino acids. Here the CDR3 DNA reads TGTGCCAACAGCCCGGTGGGGTCGGGAGATCTATCCAATGAGCAGTTCTTC. Translation gives CANSPVGSGDLSNEQFF.

There are a few counts of this clonotype. As DNA, the CDR3 is TGTGCCAGCAGCCACGCGACCTTAGCCAAAAACATTCAGTACTTC. This encodes CASSHATLAKNIQYF. The chain has TRBV3-1 and TRBJ2-4, with D unresolved. The CDR3 loop spans 15 amino acids. The V gene's germline CDR1 is LGHDT and CDR2 YNNKEL (reference sequence). V was pared by 3 bases and J by 0 bases, with 9 bases between.

This clonotype was found a few times. V usage is TRBV4-1 and J usage is TRBJ2-5, with 14 nucleotides matching TRBD2. V shed 0 bases, J shed 0 bases, and the junction held 6 bases outside the gene matches. This CDR3 spans 19 amino acids. Germline V CDR1 and CDR2: MGHRA, YSYEKL. CDR3 residues: CASSQESGTSGGNQETQYF. CDR3 sequence (DNA): TGCGCCAGCAGCCAAGAATCAGGGACTAGCGGGGGAAACCAAGAGACCCAGTACTTC.

The chain recombines TRBV29-1 with TRBJ1-5; tentatively, D is TRBD1 (6 bases). Trimming took off 7 bases at V and 2 bases at J, with 21 bases between the two ends. CDR3 length: 16 amino acids. Germline assignment: CDR1 SQVTM and CDR2 ANQGSEA. CDR3 DNA sequence: TGCAGCGCAATGACGGAGGGGGGCTTCGGCAATCAGCCCCAGCATTTT. The encoded protein is CSAMTEGGFGNQPQHF.

V usage is TRBV7-2 and J usage is TRBJ2-2, with TRBD1 identical over 8 bases. CDR1 and CDR2 (germline): SGHTA, FQGNSA. The J segment lost 4 bases and the V segment lost 3 bases, leaving 10 bases of the junction unmatched. This CDR3 has 17 residues. The CDR3 DNA follows: TGTGCCAGCAGCTTTCGCGTTGGGGGGACAGGCACCGGGGAGCTGTTTTTT. Translation: CASSFRVGGTGTGELFF. Using reference TRBV7-2 and TRBJ2-2 for the parts outside the CDR3, the full variable domain is GAGVSQSPSNKVTEKGKDVELRCDPISGHTALYWYRQSLGQGLEFLIYFQGNSAPDKSGLPSDRFSAERTGGSVSTLTIQRTQQEDSAVYLCASSFRVGGTGTGELFFGEGSRLTVL.

This clonotype was recorded many times. This rearrangement joins TRBV7-2 to TRBJ1-5; possibly TRBD1 for D (5 bases). Germline assignment: CDR1 SGHTA and CDR2 FQGNSA. The CDR3 loop spans 15 amino acids. Trimming took 5 bases from V and 4 from J, leaving 15 bases between them. The DNA of the CDR3 is TGTGCCAGCAGCCCCGGGGGTTTCGGGAATCAGCCCCAGCATTTT. This codes for CASSPGGFGNQPQHF.

This clonotype was seen more than once but under ten times. This chain connects TRBV7-2 to TRBJ1-1; 12 nucleotides agree with TRBD1. Looked up from germline, CDR1 is SGHTA and CDR2 is FQGNSA. Losses at the gene ends were 1 base for V and 4 bases for J; bases not matched to a gene: 7. This CDR3 has 17 amino acids. The CDR3 here is CASSLVGTGGLGTEAFF. DNA for the CDR3: TGTGCCAGCAGCTTAGTAGGGACAGGGGGCCTGGGCACTGAAGCTTTCTTT.

This clonotype appeared many times. At one boundary the junction diverges from the germline segment, which might be a read error. The chain links TRBV7-6 to TRBJ2-5; D may be TRBD1 (5 bases). Near its end, the DNA agrees better with TRBJ2-7, so the J call may be wrong. Per the germline V gene, CDR1 is SGHVS and CDR2 is FNYEAQ. The CDR3 loop spans 13 amino acids. The chain's CDR3 is CASSSTTGYEQYF. As DNA, the CDR3 is TGCGCCAGCAGCTCTACCACAGGTTACGAGCAGTACTTC.

As to this clonotype: Since no conserved phenylalanine or tryptophan closes the CDR3, a read error is the likely cause. The chain combines TRBV6-6 with TRBJ2-7; D uncertain. The CDR3 runs 11 residues. Germline CDR1 MNHNY, CDR2 SVGAGI (reference sequence). Trimming took off 6 bases at V and 6 bases at J, with 9 bases between the two ends. The CDR3 sequence is CASRETIEQYC. The CDR3 nucleotides read TGTGCCAGCAGAGAGACCATCGAGCAGTACTGC.

This chain uses TRBV12-3 or TRBV12-4 with TRBJ1-1, with a tentative D call TRBD1 (5 bases). This CDR3 region has 13 residues. V lost 5 bases to trimming and J lost 4 bases, with 11 bases between them. CDR3 protein: CASSRQGSTEAFF. The CDR3 DNA follows: TGTGCCAGCAGTCGCCAGGGCTCCACTGAAGCTTTCTTT.

The chain couples TRBV7-2 to TRBJ2-7; 14 nucleotides match TRBD2. CDR1 and CDR2 from the germline V gene are SGHTA and FQGNSA. The CDR3 length is 15 residues. With 4 bases clipped from V and 4 bases from J, the junction kept 3 bases outside the gene matches. Here the CDR3 DNA reads TGTGCCAGCAGCTCGGGACTAGCGGGGGAATACGAGCAGTACTTC. Translation gives CASSSGLAGEYEQYF.

There are a few counts of this clonotype. The chain couples TRBV29-1 to TRBJ2-5; TRBD1 matches at 7 bases. Germline lookup yields CDR1 SQVTM and CDR2 ANQGSEA. CDR3 length: 15 amino acids. The V segment lost 4 bases and the J segment 0 bases; nucleotides outside the gene matches: 8. Here the CDR3 reads CSVASGQTYQETQYF. The CDR3 DNA follows: TGCAGCGTTGCGTCGGGACAGACGTACCAAGAGACCCAGTACTTC.

The chain couples TRBV4-1 to TRBJ1-2; D is perhaps TRBD1 (5 bases). Per germline, CDR1 MGHRA and CDR2 YSYEKL. The CDR3 is 15 amino acids. Trimming took 0 bases from V and 8 from J, leaving 16 bases between them. The CDR3 DNA follows: TGCGCCAGCAGCCAAGAAGCAGGCACAGGTACGGGCTACACCTTC. Its translation: CASSQEAGTGTGYTF.

The chain joins TRBV4-1 to TRBJ2-7; TRBD1 matches 8 bases. CDR1 is MGHRA and CDR2 is YSYEKL in the germline V gene. The V gene end was trimmed by 5 bases and the J gene end by 0 bases; junction bases not matched to a gene: 12. CDR3 size: 17 residues. The DNA of the CDR3 is TGCGCCAGCAGCTACGCACATATAGGACAGGGCTCCTACGAGCAGTACTTC. This translates into CASSYAHIGQGSYEQYF.

Here the CDR3 reads CAARTVPYNEQFF. The CDR3 bases are TGTGCCGCTCGGACAGTGCCTTACAATGAGCAGTTCTTC. This chain connects TRBV15 to TRBJ2-1, with D possibly being TRBD1 (6 bases). The germline V gene encodes CDR1 LNHNV and CDR2 YYDKDF (reference sequence). This CDR3 region has 13 residues. V lost 11 bases and J lost 4, with 15 bases in between.

V gene TRBV25-1 combines with J gene TRBJ1-2, with 7 positions matching TRBD1. After removal of 3 bases from V and 7 bases from J, the junction contained 2 bases not matched to a gene. The length of the CDR3 is 12 residues. Germline V gene lookup returns CDR1 MGHDK and CDR2 SYGVNS. CDR3 sequence reads: CASSDHRGGYTF. The DNA of the CDR3 is TGTGCCAGCAGTGATCACAGGGGTGGCTACACCTTC.

This clonotype occurred a few times. The CDR3 DNA follows: TGTGCCAGCACCTTGACGGGTGGGGGTTATACCTACGAGCAGTACTTC. It yields the protein CASTLTGGGYTYEQYF. The chain employs TRBV12-3 or TRBV12-4 and TRBJ2-7, with D perhaps being TRBD1 or TRBD2 (5 bases each). This CDR3 has 16 amino acids. Trimming took 7 bases from V and 2 from J, leaving 21 bases between them.

This clonotype has more than one count but fewer than ten. J is TRBJ2-3 and V is TRBV20-1, with 9 bases that match TRBD2. V lost 7 bases to trimming and J lost 2 bases; unmatched junction nucleotides: 7. The CDR3 length is 14 residues. The germline V gene has CDR1 DFQATT and CDR2 SNEGSKA (reference sequence). DNA of the CDR3: TGCAGTGACTGGCGGGGACTAGCCACAGATACGCAGTATTTT. It encodes CSDWRGLATDTQYF.

The sample holds a few counts of this clonotype. The V call is TRBV6-1, the J call TRBJ2-3, with D hard to call. Trimming left V 4 bases short and J 4 bases short, with 9 bases between. The CDR3 spans 13 residues. Germline V gene lookup returns CDR1 MNHNS and CDR2 SASEGT. CDR3 bases: TGTGCCAGCAGTGTGTCCGTTCCAGATACGCAGTATTTT. Protein sequence: CASSVSVPDTQYF.

The J gene is TRBJ2-5, the V gene TRBV7-8; D is unresolved. There are 15 residues in the CDR3. V was clipped by 5 bases and J by 5 bases, with 18 bases between them. Germline V CDR1 and CDR2: SGHVS, FQNEAQ. CDR3 region: CASSTWAAVGETQYF. The CDR3 DNA follows: TGTGCCAGCAGCACATGGGCAGCCGTGGGGGAGACCCAGTACTTC.

This clonotype occurred many times. The genes are TRBV29-1 and TRBJ2-3; D is ambiguous. Looked up from germline, CDR1 is SQVTM and CDR2 is ANQGSEA. This CDR3 contains 10 residues. V shed 1 base and J shed 13 bases, with 9 bases lying between them. The CDR3 sequence: CSVEGPWEYF. As DNA, the CDR3 is TGCAGCGTTGAAGGCCCATGGGAGTATTTT.

This clonotype was counted between two and nine times. This rearrangement joins TRBV7-9 to TRBJ2-5, with a weak D call TRBD1 (6 bases). CDR1 and CDR2 from the germline V gene are SEHNR and FQNEAQ (reference sequence). CDR3 size: 16 residues. V shed 1 base and J shed 0 bases, with 12 bases lying between them. The CDR3 region is CASSLVSDRNQETQYF. The CDR3, as DNA: TGTGCCAGCAGCTTAGTCAGTGACAGGAACCAAGAGACCCAGTACTTC.

The genes are TRBV4-2 and TRBJ2-7, with D maybe TRBD1 (5 bases). This CDR3 comprises 15 residues. V was clipped by 3 bases and J by 6 bases, with 18 bases between them. The germline V gene has CDR1 LGHNA and CDR2 YNFKEQ. The DNA for the CDR3 is TGTGCCAGCAGCCATGAGCAGGGTCTTGACGGCGAGCAGTACTTC. It is translated as CASSHEQGLDGEQYF.

The V and J genes are TRBV5-1 and TRBJ2-3, with 8 nucleotides matching TRBD1. Looked up from germline, CDR1 is SGHRS and CDR2 is YFSETQ. There are 14 residues in the CDR3. The junction had 6 bases not matched to a gene; V was cut back by 4 bases and J by 5 bases. The CDR3 is CASSNGQGKDTQYF. As DNA, the CDR3 is TGCGCCAGCAGCAACGGACAGGGCAAAGATACGCAGTATTTT.

This clonotype was observed a handful of times. V and J are TRBV4-2 and TRBJ2-1; tentative D call: TRBD2 (6 bases). V was clipped by 2 bases and J by 8 bases, with 19 bases between them. The CDR3 spans 16 residues. CDR1 is LGHNA and CDR2 is YNFKEQ in the germline V gene. In DNA form, the CDR3 reads TGTGCCAGCAGCCAAACGCCGGGAGCGGCCCTCTATGAGCAGTTCTTC. It is translated as CASSQTPGAALYEQFF.

Only a few counts were recorded for this clonotype. The chain joins TRBV14 to TRBJ1-2, with TRBD1 matching 7 bases. Germline values: CDR1 SGHDN, CDR2 FVKESK. CDR3 size: 14 residues. V lost 2 bases and J lost 5; bases outside the gene matches: 5. The CDR3 here is CASSQWDSGYGYTF. The CDR3 DNA reads TGTGCCAGCAGCCAATGGGACAGCGGGTATGGCTACACCTTC.

This clonotype was counted only a few times. J is TRBJ1-2 and V is TRBV29-1; TRBD1 matches at 7 bases. With V trimmed by 3 bases and J by 4 bases, 11 bases remained unmatched. Germline V CDR1 and CDR2: SQVTM, ANQGSEA. CDR3 length: 15 amino acids. For the CDR3, the DNA is TGCAGCGTTGAGGACTCCAGGGGGGGTGCCTATGGCTACACCTTC. Translation: CSVEDSRGGAYGYTF.